Given below is one TCR beta chain in context. What it recognizes is unknown. The sample belongs to a study of T cells in Graves' hyperthyroidism and ophthalmopathy. Study as a whole: Peripheral blood was collected at initial diagnosis, before any treatment. Study-wide findings and caveats: Expanded thyroid clonotypes (above 0.001) were mostly also found in blood.

Germline assignment: CDR1 SGHTA and CDR2 FQGNSA. Unmatched junction bases numbered 23, after V lost 6 bases and J lost 15 bases. The CDR3 extends over 17 amino acids. Patients with ophthalmopathy all had a Clinical Activity Score of at least 3, a NOSPECS grade of at least 4 and duration under 3 months. Out of over 7.5 ml of fresh peripheral blood came the PBMCs. RNA transcripts provided the source from which TCR beta CDR3 regions were amplified. The HTBI primer set was used in a first-round RT-PCR of the TCR CDR3. One entry per CDR3 protein, called by TCRdb with MiXCR from the multiplex PCR reads. In the table there are about 640,000 distinct CDR3 sequences, more than 12% of which are singletons.

This TCR came from a woman in her 50s with Graves' ophthalmopathy. The sequenced material came from blood. V is TRBV7-2 and J is TRBJ2-1; the match to TRBD2 covers 10 bases. The CDR3 coding sequence is TGTGCCAGCAGTTACTACTCGCAGGGGACTAGCGCAACGGGTCGGTTCTTC. As protein: CASSYYSQGTSATGRFF.